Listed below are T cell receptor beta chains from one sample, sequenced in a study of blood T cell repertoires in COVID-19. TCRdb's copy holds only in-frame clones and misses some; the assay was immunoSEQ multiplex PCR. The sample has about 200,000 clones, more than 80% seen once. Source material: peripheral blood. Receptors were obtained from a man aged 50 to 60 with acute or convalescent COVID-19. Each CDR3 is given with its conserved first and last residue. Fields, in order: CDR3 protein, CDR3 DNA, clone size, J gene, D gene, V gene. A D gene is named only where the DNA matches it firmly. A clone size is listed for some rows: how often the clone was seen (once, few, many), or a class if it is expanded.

CDR3 protein: CASSGSGRTNEQFF
CDR3 DNA: TGTGCCAGCAGTGGTAGCGGGAGGACCAATGAGCAGTTCTTC
clone size: .
J gene: TRBJ2-1
D gene: TRBD2
V gene: TRBV25-1

CDR3 protein: CASGTGGFEKLFF
CDR3 DNA: TGTGCCAGCGGGACAGGGGGCTTTGAAAAACTGTTTTTT
clone size: .
J gene: TRBJ1-4
D gene: TRBD1
V gene: TRBV28

CDR3 protein: CASSTGDSGNTIYF
CDR3 DNA: TGTGCCAGCAGCACGGGTGACTCTGGAAACACCATATATTTT
clone size: .
J gene: TRBJ1-3
D gene: .
V gene: TRBV7-9

CDR3 protein: CASSFRDSNYGYTF
CDR3 DNA: TGTGCCAGCAGCTTTCGGGACAGCAACTATGGCTACACCTTC
clone size: .
J gene: TRBJ1-2
D gene: TRBD1
V gene: TRBV5-6

CDR3 protein: CASSPDRTKYNSPLHF
CDR3 DNA: TGTGCCAGCAGTCCGGACAGGACCAAATATAATTCACCCCTCCACTTT
clone size: .
J gene: TRBJ1-6
D gene: TRBD1
V gene: TRBV7-8

CDR3 protein: CASSNRRQGKSEKLFF
CDR3 DNA: TGTGCCAGTAGTAATAGAAGACAGGGAAAAAGTGAAAAACTGTTTTTT
clone size: .
J gene: TRBJ1-4
D gene: TRBD1
V gene: TRBV19

CDR3 protein: CASSLGGPFDPTNEQFF
CDR3 DNA: TGTGCCAGCAGCTTAGGAGGTCCGTTTGACCCCACCAATGAGCAGTTCTTC
clone size: once
J gene: TRBJ2-1
D gene: .
V gene: TRBV11-3

CDR3 protein: CASSLAVYRGNTGELFF
CDR3 DNA: TGCGCCAGCAGCTTGGCGGTTTACAGGGGGAACACCGGGGAGCTGTTTTTT
clone size: .
J gene: TRBJ2-2
D gene: TRBD1
V gene: TRBV5-1

CDR3 protein: CASSRDSPAGHGGNQPQHF
CDR3 DNA: TGTGCCAGCAGCCGGGACTCGCCTGCAGGGCACGGCGGCAATCAGCCCCAGCATTTT
clone size: .
J gene: TRBJ1-5
D gene: .
V gene: TRBV28

CDR3 protein: CASSQLQGAWTEAFF
CDR3 DNA: TGTGCCAGCAGCCAACTACAGGGGGCATGGACTGAAGCTTTCTTT
clone size: .
J gene: TRBJ1-1
D gene: TRBD1
V gene: TRBV28

CDR3 protein: CASSGGQGRSIQYF
CDR3 DNA: TGCGCCAGCAGTGGGGGACAGGGGAGGAGCATTCAGTACTTC
clone size: .
J gene: TRBJ2-4
D gene: TRBD1
V gene: TRBV10-2

CDR3 protein: CASSQPGQINQPQHF
CDR3 DNA: TGCGCCAGCAGCCAGCCGGGACAGATTAATCAGCCCCAGCATTTT
clone size: once
J gene: TRBJ1-5
D gene: TRBD1
V gene: TRBV4-1

CDR3 protein: CAISALAGPTDTQYF
CDR3 DNA: TGTGCCATCAGTGCCTTAGCGGGGCCCACAGATACGCAGTATTTT
clone size: .
J gene: TRBJ2-3
D gene: TRBD2
V gene: TRBV10-3

CDR3 protein: CASSYSPTTPTDTQYF
CDR3 DNA: TGTGCCAGCAGTTACTCTCCAACCACACCGACAGATACGCAGTATTTT
clone size: .
J gene: TRBJ2-3
D gene: .
V gene: TRBV6-5

CDR3 protein: CASSRLQGSTGELFF
CDR3 DNA: TGTGCCAGCAGTCGCCTACAGGGTTCAACCGGGGAGCTGTTTTTT
clone size: once
J gene: TRBJ2-2
D gene: .
V gene: TRBV6-5

CDR3 protein: CASSLTAFQPQHF
CDR3 DNA: TGTGCCAGCAGCTTAACAGCCTTCCAACCCCAGCATTTT
clone size: .
J gene: TRBJ1-5
D gene: .
V gene: TRBV7-2

CDR3 protein: CATSRVWGVQLNNEQFF
CDR3 DNA: TGTGCCACCAGCAGAGTATGGGGAGTCCAACTTAACAATGAGCAGTTCTTC
clone size: .
J gene: TRBJ2-1
D gene: .
V gene: TRBV15

CDR3 protein: CAIGASSYEQYF
CDR3 DNA: TGTGCCATCGGGGCTAGCTCCTACGAGCAGTACTTC
clone size: few
J gene: TRBJ2-7
D gene: .
V gene: TRBV10-3

CDR3 protein: CASSVGVSTDTQYF
CDR3 DNA: TGTGCCAGCAGCGTAGGAGTAAGCACAGATACGCAGTATTTT
clone size: .
J gene: TRBJ2-3
D gene: .
V gene: TRBV9

CDR3 protein: CASNLDKECSIPLHF
CDR3 DNA: TGTGCCAGCAACCTGGACAAGGAGTGTAGTATTCCCCTCCACTTT
clone size: .
J gene: TRBJ1-6
D gene: .
V gene: TRBV6-4

CDR3 protein: CASSLDVGDRIDFQETQYF
CDR3 DNA: TGTGCCAGCAGCTTAGATGTAGGGGATAGGATCGATTTCCAAGAGACCCAGTACTTC
clone size: .
J gene: TRBJ2-5
D gene: .
V gene: TRBV11-3

CDR3 protein: CASSLRDDRGDTQYF
CDR3 DNA: TGTGCCAGCAGTCTGAGGGATGACAGGGGCGATACGCAGTATTTT
clone size: .
J gene: TRBJ2-3
D gene: TRBD1
V gene: TRBV28

CDR3 protein: CATSRDRRTGRYQPQHF
CDR3 DNA: TGTGCCACCAGCAGAGACCGTCGGACAGGGAGATATCAGCCCCAGCATTTT
clone size: few
J gene: TRBJ1-5
D gene: TRBD1
V gene: TRBV15

CDR3 protein: CASSLGLQETQYF
CDR3 DNA: TGTGCCAGCAGCTTAGGACTACAAGAGACCCAGTACTTC
clone size: .
J gene: TRBJ2-5
D gene: .
V gene: TRBV7-8

CDR3 protein: CASSRPRTGDNEQFF
CDR3 DNA: TGTGCCAGCAGCCGACCCCGGACAGGAGACAATGAGCAGTTCTTC
clone size: once
J gene: TRBJ2-1
D gene: TRBD1
V gene: TRBV7-9

CDR3 protein: CASSLRSSGNTIYF
CDR3 DNA: TGTGCCAGCAGCTTAAGGAGCTCTGGAAACACCATATATTTT
clone size: .
J gene: TRBJ1-3
D gene: .
V gene: TRBV7-9

CDR3 protein: CASSFSAGTGGSHEQYF
CDR3 DNA: TGTGCCAGCAGTTTCTCTGCCGGGACAGGGGGCTCCCACGAGCAGTACTTC
clone size: .
J gene: TRBJ2-7
D gene: TRBD1
V gene: TRBV27

CDR3 protein: CASSIDRITGELFF
CDR3 DNA: TGTGCCAGTAGTATCGACAGGATCACCGGGGAGCTGTTTTTT
clone size: .
J gene: TRBJ2-2
D gene: .
V gene: TRBV19

CDR3 protein: CASSSGGRNEQFF
CDR3 DNA: TGTGCCAGCAGCTCGGGCGGGCGGAATGAGCAGTTCTTC
clone size: .
J gene: TRBJ2-1
D gene: .
V gene: TRBV7-3

CDR3 protein: CASSSLGLAGGLDTQYF
CDR3 DNA: TGTGCCAGCAGCTCCTTAGGACTAGCGGGGGGGTTGGATACGCAGTATTTT
clone size: .
J gene: TRBJ2-3
D gene: TRBD2
V gene: TRBV7-3

CDR3 protein: CASTKKAQGGESSYNEQFF
CDR3 DNA: TGCGCCAGCACCAAGAAGGCTCAGGGGGGAGAGAGCTCCTACAATGAGCAGTTCTTC
clone size: .
J gene: TRBJ2-1
D gene: .
V gene: TRBV10-1

CDR3 protein: CASSPGLAGEADTQYF
CDR3 DNA: TGTGCCAGCAGCCCCGGACTAGCGGGAGAGGCAGATACGCAGTATTTT
clone size: .
J gene: TRBJ2-3
D gene: TRBD2
V gene: TRBV11-2

CDR3 protein: CASSLAVLAEPYGEQFF
CDR3 DNA: TGTGCCAGCAGCTTGGCCGTCCTAGCGGAACCTTACGGTGAGCAGTTCTTC
clone size: .
J gene: TRBJ2-1
D gene: TRBD2
V gene: TRBV5-5

CDR3 protein: CASTKAGRGIPDEAFF
CDR3 DNA: TGTGCCAGCACCAAAGCTGGCAGGGGAATTCCGGATGAAGCTTTCTTT
clone size: .
J gene: TRBJ1-1
D gene: .
V gene: TRBV11-2

CDR3 protein: CASSLGGGRGPGNTIYF
CDR3 DNA: TGTGCCAGCAGCCTAGGTGGGGGCAGGGGGCCTGGAAACACCATATATTTT
clone size: .
J gene: TRBJ1-3
D gene: TRBD1
V gene: TRBV7-6

CDR3 protein: CASSLAQASGNTIYF
CDR3 DNA: TGTGCCAGCAGCTTAGCCCAGGCCTCTGGAAACACCATATATTTT
clone size: .
J gene: TRBJ1-3
D gene: .
V gene: TRBV7-2

CDR3 protein: CAIRREGDGYNEQFF
CDR3 DNA: TGTGCCATCAGGAGGGAGGGAGACGGCTACAATGAGCAGTTCTTC
clone size: .
J gene: TRBJ2-1
D gene: TRBD2
V gene: TRBV10-3

CDR3 protein: CATSRQYLANYGYTF
CDR3 DNA: TGTGCCACCTCGAGACAGTACCTAGCTAACTATGGCTACACCTTC
clone size: .
J gene: TRBJ1-2
D gene: .
V gene: TRBV15

CDR3 protein: CATSPGTTRNTIYF
CDR3 DNA: TGTGCCACCAGCCCCGGGACAACCAGAAACACCATATATTTT
clone size: .
J gene: TRBJ1-3
D gene: .
V gene: TRBV15

CDR3 protein: CASSFSGRGGYNEQFF
CDR3 DNA: TGTGCCAGCAGCTTCTCCGGGCGGGGGGGGTACAATGAGCAGTTCTTC
clone size: .
J gene: TRBJ2-1
D gene: TRBD2
V gene: TRBV3-1/TRBV3-2

CDR3 protein: CASSLGAREKLFF
CDR3 DNA: TGTGCCAGCAGTTTGGGGGCGCGCGAAAAACTGTTTTTT
clone size: .
J gene: TRBJ1-4
D gene: .
V gene: TRBV27

CDR3 protein: CASSQGDSGRYEQYF
CDR3 DNA: TGTGCCAGCAGCCAGGGGGATAGCGGGAGGTACGAGCAGTACTTC
clone size: .
J gene: TRBJ2-7
D gene: TRBD2
V gene: TRBV3-1/TRBV3-2

CDR3 protein: CASSQEGASGNTIYF
CDR3 DNA: TGTGCCAGCAGCCAAGAAGGGGCCAGTGGAAACACCATATATTTT
clone size: few
J gene: TRBJ1-3
D gene: .
V gene: TRBV3-1/TRBV3-2